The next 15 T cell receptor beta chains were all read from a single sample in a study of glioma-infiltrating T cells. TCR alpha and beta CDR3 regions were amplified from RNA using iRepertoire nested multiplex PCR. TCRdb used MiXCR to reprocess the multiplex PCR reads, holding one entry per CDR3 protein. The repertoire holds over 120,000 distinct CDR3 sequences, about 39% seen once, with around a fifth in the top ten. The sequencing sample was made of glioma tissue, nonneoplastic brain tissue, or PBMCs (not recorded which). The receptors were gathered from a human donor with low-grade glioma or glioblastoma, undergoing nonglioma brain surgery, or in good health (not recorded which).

CDR3: CASSPSGVAKNIQYF. In DNA, the CDR3 is TGTGCCAGCAGTCCCTCCGGGGTAGCCAAAAACATTCAGTACTTC. The J gene is TRBJ2-4, the V gene TRBV27; a weak D match, TRBD2 (5 bases). CDR3 length equals 15 residues. The V gene's germline CDR1 is MNHEY and CDR2 SMNVEV (reference sequence). Trimming removed 5 bases from V and 0 bases from J, with 11 bases in between.

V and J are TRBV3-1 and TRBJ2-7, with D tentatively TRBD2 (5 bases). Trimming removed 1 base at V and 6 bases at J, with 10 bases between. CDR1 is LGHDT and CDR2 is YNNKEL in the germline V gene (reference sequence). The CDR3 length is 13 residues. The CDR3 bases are TGTGCCAGCAGCCAAGGGGGAGTACGCGAGCAGTACTTC. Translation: CASSQGGVREQYF.

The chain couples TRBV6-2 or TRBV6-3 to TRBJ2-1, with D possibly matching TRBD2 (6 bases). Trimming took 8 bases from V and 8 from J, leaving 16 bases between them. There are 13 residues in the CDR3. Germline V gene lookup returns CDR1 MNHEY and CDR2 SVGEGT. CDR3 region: CASVGLGWDEQFF. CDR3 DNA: TGTGCCAGCGTGGGACTGGGGTGGGATGAGCAGTTCTTC.

The CDR3 protein is CASSLADGTATYEQYF. The CDR3 nucleotides are TGTGCCAGCAGCTTAGCAGACGGGACAGCCACTTACGAGCAGTACTTC. V and J are TRBV7-2 and TRBJ2-7, with 7 positions matching TRBD1. This CDR3 comprises 16 residues. Per the germline V gene, CDR1 is SGHTA and CDR2 is FQGNSA. V lost 0 bases to trimming and J lost 4 bases; unmatched junction nucleotides: 9.

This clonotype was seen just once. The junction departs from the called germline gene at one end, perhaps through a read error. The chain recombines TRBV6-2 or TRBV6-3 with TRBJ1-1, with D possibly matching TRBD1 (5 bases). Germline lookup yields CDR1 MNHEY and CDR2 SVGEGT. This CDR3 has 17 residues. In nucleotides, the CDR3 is TGTGCCAGCAGACGACGAAGGACAAGGAGGCTGAACACTGAAGCTTTATTT. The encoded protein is CASRRRRTRRLNTEALF.

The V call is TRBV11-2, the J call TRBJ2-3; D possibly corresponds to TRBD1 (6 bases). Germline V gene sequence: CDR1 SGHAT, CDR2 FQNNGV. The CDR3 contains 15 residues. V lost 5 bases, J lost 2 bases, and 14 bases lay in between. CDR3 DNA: TGTGCCAGCAGCCCAGGACAGACTTTCACAGATACGCAGTATTTT. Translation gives CASSPGQTFTDTQYF.

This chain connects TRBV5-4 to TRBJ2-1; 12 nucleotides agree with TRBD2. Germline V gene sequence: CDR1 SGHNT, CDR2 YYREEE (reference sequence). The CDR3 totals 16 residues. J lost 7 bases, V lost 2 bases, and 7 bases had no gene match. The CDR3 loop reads CASSLVLAGGGNEQFF. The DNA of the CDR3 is TGTGCCAGCAGCTTAGTACTAGCGGGAGGAGGGAATGAGCAGTTCTTC.

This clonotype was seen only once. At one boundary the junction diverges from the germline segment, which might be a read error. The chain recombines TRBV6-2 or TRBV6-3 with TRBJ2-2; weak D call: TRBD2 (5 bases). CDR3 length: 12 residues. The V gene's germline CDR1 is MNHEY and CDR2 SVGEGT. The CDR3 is CAGSFRTGEPFF. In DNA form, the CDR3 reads TGTGCCGGCAGTTTTAGGACCGGGGAGCCGTTTTTT.

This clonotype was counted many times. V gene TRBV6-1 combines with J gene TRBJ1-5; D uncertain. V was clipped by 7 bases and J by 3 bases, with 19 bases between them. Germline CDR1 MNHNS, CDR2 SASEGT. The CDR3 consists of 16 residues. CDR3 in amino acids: CASTSSEALINQPQHF. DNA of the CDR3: TGTGCCAGCACCTCTTCCGAGGCCCTAATCAATCAGCCCCAGCATTTT.

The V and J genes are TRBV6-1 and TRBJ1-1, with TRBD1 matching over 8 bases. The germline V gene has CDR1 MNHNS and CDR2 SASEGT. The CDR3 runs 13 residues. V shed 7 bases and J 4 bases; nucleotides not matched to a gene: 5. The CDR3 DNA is TGTGCCAGCACTTCACAGGGGGTCACTGAAGCTTTCTTT. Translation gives CASTSQGVTEAFF.

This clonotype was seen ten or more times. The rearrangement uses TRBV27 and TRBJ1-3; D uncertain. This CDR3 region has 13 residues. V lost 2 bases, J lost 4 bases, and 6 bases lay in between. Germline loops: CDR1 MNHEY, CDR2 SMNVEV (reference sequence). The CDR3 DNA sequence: TGTGCCAGCAGTTTAAACGTCGGAAACACCATATATTTT. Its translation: CASSLNVGNTIYF.

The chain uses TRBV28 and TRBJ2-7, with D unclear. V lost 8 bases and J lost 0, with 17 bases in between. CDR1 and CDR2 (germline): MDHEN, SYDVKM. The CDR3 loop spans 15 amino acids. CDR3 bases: TGTGCCAGCGGAACCCCGAGTCGGACCTCCTACGAGCAGTACTTC. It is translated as CASGTPSRTSYEQYF.

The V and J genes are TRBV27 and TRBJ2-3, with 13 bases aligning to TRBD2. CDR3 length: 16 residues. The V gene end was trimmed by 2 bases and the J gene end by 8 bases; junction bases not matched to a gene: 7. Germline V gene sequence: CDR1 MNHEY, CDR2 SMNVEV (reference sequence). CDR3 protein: CASSLTPGLAGSTQYF. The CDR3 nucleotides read TGTGCCAGCAGTTTAACCCCGGGACTAGCGGGATCTACGCAGTATTTT.

CDR3 protein: CASSSGDRVNTEAFF. The CDR3 region has the DNA TGTGCCAGCAGTTCCGGGGACAGGGTGAACACTGAAGCTTTCTTT. The chain uses TRBV28 and TRBJ1-1; 9 nucleotides align to TRBD1. Germline loops: CDR1 MDHEN, CDR2 SYDVKM. Germline trimming cut 4 bases from V and 0 bases from J; bases unmatched to any gene: 3. The CDR3 length is 15 residues.

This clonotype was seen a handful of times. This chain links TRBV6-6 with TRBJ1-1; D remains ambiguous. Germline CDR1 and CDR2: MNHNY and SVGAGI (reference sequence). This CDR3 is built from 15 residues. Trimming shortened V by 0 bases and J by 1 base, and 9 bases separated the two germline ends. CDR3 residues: CASSYSSLGNTEAFF. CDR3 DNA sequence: TGTGCCAGCAGTTACTCGTCCCTTGGGAACACTGAAGCTTTCTTT.